The 3 T cell receptor beta chains in this list originate from one sample, sequenced in a study of blood T cell repertoires in COVID-19. Sequencing was performed with immunoSEQ multiplex PCR; in TCRdb, only in-frame clones are kept and a portion is missing. Of under 140,000 clones listed, more than 65% are singletons. Specimen: peripheral blood. These receptors were obtained from a woman aged 80 or over with acute or convalescent COVID-19.

The rearrangement uses TRBV2 and TRBJ1-4; 7 bases are a match to TRBD1. V was pared by 6 bases and J by 10 bases, with 8 bases of the junction left unmatched. The germline V gene encodes CDR1 SNHLY and CDR2 FYNNEI. This CDR3 has 13 amino acids. The chain's CDR3 is CASRTGQTGKLFF. In DNA, the CDR3 is TGTGCCAGCAGGACGGGACAGACGGGAAAACTGTTTTTT.

This clone has a handful of counts. This chain uses TRBV5-1 with TRBJ2-3, with 7 bases identical to TRBD2. Germline values: CDR1 SGHRS, CDR2 YFSETQ. This CDR3 spans 12 amino acids. The junction had 1 base not matched to a gene; V was cut back by 5 bases and J by 4 bases. CDR3 sequence: CASRGGADTQYF. The CDR3 nucleotides are TGCGCCAGCAGGGGGGGGGCAGATACGCAGTATTTT. Filled out from reference TRBV5-1 and TRBJ2-3, the complete variable domain reads KAGVTQTPRYLIKTRGQQVTLSCSPISGHRSVSWYQQTPGQGLQFLFEYFSETQRNKGNFPGRFSGRQFSNSRSEMNVSTLELGDSALYLCASRGGADTQYFGPGTRLTVL.

About this clone itself: It is unclear where the CDR3 begins or ends on the DNA, so no DNA is shown, and the CDR3 is as TCRdb lists it. The chain recombines TRBV21-1 with TRBJ1-5. TRBV21-1 represents a pseudogene. The CDR3 region is 15 residues in length, termini included. This CDR3 reads CASSKVGGGNQPQHF.